These 25 T cell receptor beta chains share one sample of origin, sequenced in a study of vaccination and CD4 T cells after COVID-19. Treatment in this sample: 10-day PBMC culture with coronavirus spike peptide pools or control peptides (ViraFEST assay). Sequencing of DNA taken from cultured CD4+ T cells relied on the Oncomine TCR Beta short-read assay. TCRdb re-called the PCR reads through MiXCR, storing one row per CDR3 protein. This table holds 20,000 or so distinct CDR3 sequences, roughly 40% found once. The antigens for these receptors are not known. This specimen was CD4+ T cells from blood, cultured in vitro, taken before SARS-CoV-2 vaccination. These receptors came from a human donor who had recovered from COVID-19.

The chain has TRBV2 and TRBJ2-2; TRBD1 matches 8 bases. V shed 6 bases, J shed 5 bases, and the junction held 8 bases outside the gene matches. Per germline, CDR1 SNHLY and CDR2 FYNNEI. The CDR3 spans 15 residues. The CDR3 DNA reads TGTGCCAGCAGGGGGCAGGGGGCAAGGACCGGGGAGCTGTTTTTT. Translated: CASRGQGARTGELFF.

This clonotype was detected a few times. The chain uses TRBV15 and TRBJ2-7; the match to TRBD1 covers 10 bases. Per germline, CDR1 LNHNV and CDR2 YYDKDF (reference sequence). This CDR3 region has 17 residues. V was pared by 1 base and J by 3 bases, with 9 bases of the junction left unmatched. Written as DNA, the CDR3 is TGTGCCACCAGCAGAGGGTCGCCGGGACAGGGGATCTACGAGCAGTACTTC. This encodes CATSRGSPGQGIYEQYF.

This clonotype has only a few counts. The chain joins TRBV7-9 to TRBJ1-6; 8 bases align to TRBD1. CDR1 is SEHNR, CDR2 FQNEAQ, per germline (reference sequence). The CDR3 has 18 amino acids. V gave up 1 base and J gave up 7 bases; unmatched junction bases: 12. The CDR3 sequence is CASSLVGAGGGWNSPLHF. The CDR3 nucleotides read TGTGCCAGCAGCTTAGTGGGGGCAGGGGGCGGATGGAATTCACCCCTCCACTTT.

The chain uses TRBV10-1 and TRBJ1-5; D gene uncertain. There are 16 residues in the CDR3. Trimming took 10 bases from V and 0 from J, leaving 19 bases between them. Germline V lookup: CDR1 WNHNN, CDR2 SYGVQD (reference sequence). The CDR3 DNA reads as TGCGCCAACCCTCTGAGCCGGGCCTATAGCAATCAGCCCCAGCATTTT. Protein sequence: CANPLSRAYSNQPQHF.

This clonotype was seen more than once but under ten times. The chain uses TRBV20-1 and TRBJ1-5; TRBD1 matches at 10 bases. Trimming took 6 bases from V and 5 from J; bases not matched to a gene: 7. CDR1 DFQATT and CDR2 SNEGSKA come from the germline V gene (reference sequence). The CDR3 length is 14 residues. For the CDR3, the DNA is TGCAGTGCCTCGGGTGGGACAGGGGATCAGCCCCAGCATTTT. It is translated as CSASGGTGDQPQHF.

This clonotype was counted only a few times. The V and J genes are TRBV6-1 and TRBJ1-2; TRBD1 might be the D (6 bases). CDR1 and CDR2 (germline): MNHNS, SASEGT. V lost 6 bases and J 1 base, leaving 15 bases between the germline ends. The CDR3 length is 15 residues. This chain's CDR3 is CASSPGTPDNYGYTF. DNA of the CDR3: TGTGCCAGCAGCCCCGGGACACCGGATAACTATGGCTACACCTTC.

The chain couples TRBV2 to TRBJ1-4; perhaps TRBD1 as D (5 bases). The CDR3 extends over 15 amino acids. Trimming removed 6 bases from V and 5 bases from J, with 16 bases in between. Germline CDR1 reads SNHLY; CDR2 reads FYNNEI. The CDR3: CASSYRTVRNEKLFF. CDR3 in DNA: TGTGCCAGCAGCTACAGGACGGTTAGAAATGAAAAACTGTTTTTT.

This clonotype has only a few counts. The chain couples TRBV20-1 to TRBJ1-1, with 7 bases fitting TRBD1. The CDR3 is 14 amino acids. CDR1 and CDR2 (germline): DFQATT, SNEGSKA (reference sequence). Trimming cost V 4 bases and J 0 bases; bases outside gene matches: 5. CDR3 sequence: CSATGDRMNTEAFF. The CDR3 DNA is TGCAGTGCTACCGGGGACAGAATGAACACTGAAGCTTTCTTT.

J is TRBJ1-6 and V is TRBV19; D is possibly TRBD1 (5 bases). With 3 bases removed from V and 8 bases from J, the gap between germline ends came to 11 bases. The germline gives CDR1 LNHDA, CDR2 SQIVND (reference sequence). This CDR3 is built from 14 residues. The CDR3 region is CASSMVWGDSPLHF. In DNA, the CDR3 is TGTGCCAGTAGTATGGTTTGGGGGGATTCACCCCTCCACTTT.

This chain uses TRBV14 with TRBJ2-4, with D perhaps TRBD1 or TRBD2 (5 bases each). Trimming stripped 4 bases from V and 9 bases from J, with 16 bases between. The germline gives CDR1 SGHDN, CDR2 FVKESK. The CDR3 sequence is 14 residues long. CDR3 sequence reads: CASSPTGPTGIQYF. The CDR3 coding sequence is TGTGCCAGCAGCCCGACGGGGCCCACGGGCATTCAGTACTTC.

A few counts support this clonotype. This chain uses TRBV11-3 with TRBJ1-6; a weak D match, TRBD1 (5 bases). The CDR3 runs to 14 residues. The V end was cut by 1 base, the J end by 7 bases, with 8 bases between. The germline V gene has CDR1 SGHNT and CDR2 YENEEA. CDR3 protein: CASSLGPGNSPLHF. The CDR3 DNA sequence: TGTGCCAGCAGCTTAGGGCCAGGGAATTCACCCCTCCACTTT.

This clonotype was counted once. The chain links TRBV19 to TRBJ1-1; the D is unclear. The CDR3 contains 16 residues. Germline V gene data show CDR1 as LNHDA and CDR2 as SQIVND (reference sequence). The V and J ends lost 1 base and 1 base respectively, with 13 bases between them. DNA for the CDR3: TGTGCCAGTAGTATAGTATGGAACGAGGGGAACACTGAAGCTTTCTTT. Translating gives CASSIVWNEGNTEAFF.

The chain couples TRBV27 to TRBJ2-7, with 9 bases lining up with TRBD1. The V gene end was trimmed by 6 bases and the J gene end by 2 bases; junction bases not matched to a gene: 26. The CDR3 contains 21 residues. The germline V gene has CDR1 MNHEY and CDR2 SMNVEV (reference sequence). The CDR3 sequence: CASRTKFTGTGGPIPTYEQYF. DNA of the CDR3: TGTGCCAGCAGAACCAAATTCACCGGAACAGGGGGCCCTATTCCTACCTACGAGCAGTACTTC.

This chain connects TRBV6-2 or TRBV6-3 to TRBJ2-5; D unresolved. Germline-derived CDR1 and CDR2 are MNHEY and SVGEGT. This CDR3 has 12 residues. V lost 5 bases and J 5 bases, leaving 9 bases between the germline ends. Written as DNA, the CDR3 is TGTGCCAGCAGTGGCGCCGGGGAGACCCAGTACTTC. Translation gives CASSGAGETQYF.

This clonotype appeared a few times. The chain uses TRBV20-1 and TRBJ2-1; TRBD2 agrees at 8 bases. The ends lost 3 bases at V and 0 bases at J; junction bases unmatched: 4. Looked up from germline, CDR1 is DFQATT and CDR2 is SNEGSKA (reference sequence). The CDR3 loop spans 15 amino acids. CDR3 sequence reads: CSASFSGSSYNEQFF. The CDR3 DNA is TGCAGTGCTAGTTTCAGCGGGAGCTCCTACAATGAGCAGTTCTTC.

This clonotype was counted between two and nine times. The CDR3 sequence is CASSLGELGQYF. Here the CDR3 DNA reads TGTGCCAGCAGCTTAGGGGAGCTGGGGCAGTACTTC. The rearrangement links TRBV7-9 to TRBJ2-7, with D maybe TRBD2 (5 bases). Trimming stripped 1 base from V and 9 bases from J, with 10 bases between. The CDR3 is 12 residues long. Germline V lookup: CDR1 SEHNR, CDR2 FQNEAQ (reference sequence). The complete variable domain, with remaining parts taken from reference TRBV7-9 and TRBJ2-7, reads DTGVSQNPRHKITKRGQNVTFRCDPISEHNRLYWYRQTLGQGPEFLTYFQNEAQLEKSRLLSDRFSAERPKGSFSTLEIQRTEQGDSAMYLCASSLGELGQYFGPGTRLTVT.

This clonotype was counted a single time. V and J are TRBV28 and TRBJ2-1; 9 bases fit TRBD2. Losses at the gene ends were 4 bases for V and 6 bases for J; bases not matched to a gene: 7. Germline-derived CDR1 and CDR2 are MDHEN and SYDVKM. The CDR3 totals 15 residues. CDR3 residues: CASSSLAGEGNEQFF. The CDR3 DNA sequence: TGTGCCAGCAGTTCCTTAGCGGGGGAGGGCAATGAGCAGTTCTTC.

V usage is TRBV15 and J usage is TRBJ1-2, with a weak D call TRBD1 (5 bases). The V end was cut by 1 base, the J end by 1 base, with 10 bases between. Germline CDR1 reads LNHNV; CDR2 reads YYDKDF (reference sequence). This CDR3 has 15 residues. CDR3 bases: TGTGCCACCAGCAGAGGGCAGGGTGTTAACTATGGCTACACCTTC. This sequence encodes CATSRGQGVNYGYTF.

The rearrangement joins TRBV7-2 to TRBJ2-2, with 7 positions matching TRBD2. From germline, CDR1 is SGHTA and CDR2 FQGNSA. The CDR3 has 18 residues. V shed 1 base, J shed 6 bases, and the junction held 14 bases outside the gene matches. CDR3 sequence reads: CASSLEGWGGDFAGELFF. The CDR3, as DNA: TGTGCCAGCAGCTTAGAGGGGTGGGGGGGGGATTTCGCCGGGGAGCTGTTTTTT.

The chain is built from TRBV27 and TRBJ2-5, with D unresolved. Trimming stripped 2 bases from V and 4 bases from J, with 11 bases between. This CDR3 comprises 14 residues. Germline lookup yields CDR1 MNHEY and CDR2 SMNVEV (reference sequence). The CDR3 sequence: CASSLSAAGETQYF. CDR3 nucleotides: TGTGCCAGCAGTTTAAGTGCGGCCGGAGAGACCCAGTACTTC.

The chain has TRBV28 and TRBJ2-1, with TRBD2 identical over 7 bases. Germline CDR1 is MDHEN and CDR2 is SYDVKM. The trim removed 6 bases at V and 3 bases at J, leaving 11 bases unmatched. This CDR3 region has 16 residues. The CDR3 nucleotides read TGTGCCAGCAGGACTCCCGGGAGCGGGAACTACAATGAGCAGTTCTTC. This sequence encodes CASRTPGSGNYNEQFF.

This chain connects TRBV12-3 or TRBV12-4 to TRBJ2-5, with 7 positions matching TRBD2. Trimming at V came to 5 bases and at J to 5 bases, leaving 5 bases not matched to a gene. The CDR3 length is 13 residues. The CDR3 sequence is CASSLLAGETQYF. In nucleotides, the CDR3 is TGTGCCAGCAGTCTGTTAGCGGGCGAGACCCAGTACTTC.

The chain recombines TRBV11-3 with TRBJ2-1, with 14 bases fitting TRBD2. Trimming cost V 7 bases and J 9 bases; bases outside gene matches: 8. The CDR3 is made up of 15 amino acids. Germline CDR1 and CDR2: SGHNT and YENEEA. The CDR3 region is CASTSTSGGASEQFF. The CDR3 DNA sequence: TGTGCCAGCACTTCGACTAGCGGGGGGGCGAGTGAGCAGTTCTTC.

V and J are TRBV18 and TRBJ2-7; D is undetermined. The germline CDR1 and CDR2 sequences are KGHSH and LQKENI. The CDR3 spans 13 residues. The ends were cut back, 3 bases at V and 4 bases at J, with 10 bases in the middle. Written as DNA, the CDR3 is TGTGCCAGCTCACCCGGAGCAGGTTACGAGCAGTACTTC. Translated: CASSPGAGYEQYF.

This clonotype was recorded a few times. This chain joins TRBV12-3 or TRBV12-4 and TRBJ1-1; no clear D. V was cut by 2 bases and J by 1 base, with 11 bases left in between. The CDR3 sequence is 15 residues long. CDR3: CASSLTGVTNTEAFF. CDR3 coding DNA: TGTGCCAGCAGTTTAACTGGGGTTACGAACACTGAAGCTTTCTTT.